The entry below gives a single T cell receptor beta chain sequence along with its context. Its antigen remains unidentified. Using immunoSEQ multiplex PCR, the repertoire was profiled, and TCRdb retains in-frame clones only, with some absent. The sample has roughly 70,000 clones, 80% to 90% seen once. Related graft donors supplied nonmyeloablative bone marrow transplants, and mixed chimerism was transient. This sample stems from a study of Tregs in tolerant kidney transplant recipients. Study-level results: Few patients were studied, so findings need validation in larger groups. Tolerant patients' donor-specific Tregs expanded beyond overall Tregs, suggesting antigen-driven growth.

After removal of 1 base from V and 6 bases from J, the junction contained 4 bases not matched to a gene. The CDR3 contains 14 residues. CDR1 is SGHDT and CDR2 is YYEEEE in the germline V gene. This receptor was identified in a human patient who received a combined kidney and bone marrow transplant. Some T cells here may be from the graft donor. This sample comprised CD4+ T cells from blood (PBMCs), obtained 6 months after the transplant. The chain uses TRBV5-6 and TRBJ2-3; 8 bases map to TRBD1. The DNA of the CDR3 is TGTGCCAGCAGCTTGAAGGACAGGGTCGATACGCAGTATTTT. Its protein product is CASSLKDRVDTQYF.